This T cell receptor beta chain originates from a study of identical twins. A few counts support this clonotype. The cDNA had a unique molecular identifier and a template-switch universal primer site. TCRdb reprocessed the 5' RACE reads with MiXCR, giving one entry per CDR3 protein. The sample carries 750,000 to 950,000 distinct CDR3 sequences, around 12% recorded once. Germline assignment: CDR1 MNHNS and CDR2 SASEGT. This CDR3 region has 15 residues. Trimming stripped 8 bases from V and 4 bases from J, with 20 bases between. The same data also went into a second study, on yellow fever vaccine responses in identical twins. Turning to that study: Reports say the vaccine T cell response in twins looked partly convergent and partly personalized.

The sequencing sample was made of PBMCs. The chain couples TRBV6-1 to TRBJ1-2; tentative D call: TRBD1 (5 bases). The clonotype was recovered from a woman under 30 in good health. CDR3 sequence: CASSTGAGRLYGYTF. In DNA form, the CDR3 reads TGTGCCAGCTCCACTGGGGCAGGGCGACTCTATGGCTACACCTTC.